The clone carrying this TCR beta chain was detected once. The entry originates in a study of blood T cell repertoires in COVID-19. Study overall: The origin of the acute and convalescent COVID-19 samples was the United States, Italy and Spain. T cells, B-cell-depleted T cells, or PBMCs provided the cDNA or gDNA that served as material.

The germline V gene has CDR1 ENHRY and CDR2 SYGVKD. The CDR3 contains 11 residues. Trimming removed 7 bases from V and 1 base from J, with 4 bases in between. Original data processing: Amplification of reference gene primers was used by the study to estimate nucleated cell counts. The protocol was immunoSEQ multiplex PCR, while the TCRdb copy is restricted to in-frame clones and leaves out a portion. That table supplies the V and J calls and clone size; D and trimming were determined from the DNA. The sample lists roughly 100,000 clones, over 80% occurring once. This receptor was obtained from a woman between 50 and 59 years old in a cohort sampled during active COVID-19. This chain connects TRBV10-3 to TRBJ2-5; D ambiguous. The sample was peripheral blood. CDR3 nucleotide sequence: TGTGCCATCAAGAGCCAAGAGACCCAGTACTTC. Its translation: CAIKSQETQYF.